What follows describes a single TCR beta chain. No antigen is known for it. This record belongs to a study of cytomegalovirus exposure and HLA in healthy donors. Unmatched junction bases numbered 13, after V lost 2 bases and J lost 0 bases. This CDR3 comprises 18 residues. Germline V CDR1 and CDR2: SGHNT, YYREEE (reference sequence). The PCR employed 60 Vbeta primers together with 13 Jbeta primers. Generated by immunoSEQ multiplex PCR, the TCRdb table keeps only in-frame clones and is missing some. The sample consists of 60,000 to 95,000 clones, about four fifths of them appearing once. Overall study findings and caveats: TCR beta sequences reportedly predicted most subjects' HLA-A and HLA-B alleles accurately. Later analysis placed DRB1 highest and HLA-C lowest in TCR association rates, which differed by HLA locus.

The chain uses TRBV5-4 and TRBJ2-7, with 8 bases lining up with TRBD1. Sequences were obtained from PBMCs. This receptor was identified in a woman aged 40 to 50 in good health and CMV-seropositive. In DNA form, the CDR3 reads TGTGCCAGCAGCTTATCAAATCCATCCCAGGGGGCCTCCTACGAGCAGTACTTC. Translating gives CASSLSNPSQGASYEQYF.